A single sample gave rise to the 5 T cell receptor beta chains below, sequenced in a study of blood T cells in healthy people across ages. Together with a sample-barcoded 5' primer, a J-beta primer mix was included in a second PCR lasting about 7 to 11 cycles. TCRdb analysed the 5' RACE reads with MiXCR anew, one entry per CDR3 protein. The sample contains 540,000 or so distinct CDR3 sequences, less than 60% of which appear only once. The source material was blood. These receptors came from a man older than 75 in good health.

About this clonotype itself: This sequence may be a read error, since a much larger clone differs from it by one base. The J gene is TRBJ2-3, the V gene TRBV6-1, with D hard to call. CDR1 is MNHNS, CDR2 SASEGT, per germline. CDR3 length: 13 amino acids. The chain's CDR3 is CASSESVTDAQYF. In DNA form, the CDR3 reads TGTGCCAGCAGTGAATCTGTAACAGATGCGCAGTATTTT.

This clonotype has just one count. The gene calls are TRBV9 and TRBJ1-1, with 7 bases aligning to TRBD1. This CDR3 region has 13 residues. The germline CDR1 and CDR2 sequences are SGDLS and YYNGEE. Trimming took 0 bases from V and 4 from J; bases not matched to a gene: 0. CDR3 nucleotides: TGTGCCAGCAGCGTAGGGGACAGCACTGAAGCTTTCTTT. It codes for CASSVGDSTEAFF. Filled out from reference TRBV9 and TRBJ1-1, the complete variable domain reads DSGVTQTPKHLITATGQRVTLRCSPRSGDLSVYWYQQSLDQGLQFLIQYYNGEERAKGNILERFSAQQFPDLHSELNLSSLELGDSALYFCASSVGDSTEAFFGQGTRLTVV.

In this sample, this clonotype turned up a few times. V and J are TRBV28 and TRBJ2-1; 16 nucleotides align to TRBD2. Germline V gives CDR1 MDHEN, CDR2 SYDVKM. There are 17 residues in the CDR3. Trimming at V came to 8 bases and at J to 5 bases, leaving 9 bases not matched to a gene. In nucleotides, the CDR3 is TGTGCCAGCGCCGGGACTAGCGGGAGGGCGATTAACAATGAGCAGTTCTTC. Its translation is CASAGTSGRAINNEQFF.

The count of this clonotype is one. V is TRBV12-3 or TRBV12-4 and J is TRBJ1-4; 10 bases align to TRBD1. The CDR3 contains 15 residues. The J segment lost 8 bases and the V segment lost 5 bases, leaving 8 bases of the junction unmatched. The chain's CDR3 is CASSPRDRGSEKLFF. In DNA, the CDR3 is TGTGCCAGCAGTCCCCGGGACAGGGGTTCGGAAAAACTGTTTTTT.

This clonotype showed up just a few times. This chain links TRBV5-1 with TRBJ2-1; unclear D gene. V was clipped by 0 bases and J by 7 bases, with 11 bases between them. The CDR3 totals 14 residues. In germline, CDR1 is SGHRS, CDR2 YFSETQ. The DNA of the CDR3 is TGCGCCAGCAGCTTGGAGAGGCTCGGGAATGAGCAGTTCTTC. It specifies CASSLERLGNEQFF.